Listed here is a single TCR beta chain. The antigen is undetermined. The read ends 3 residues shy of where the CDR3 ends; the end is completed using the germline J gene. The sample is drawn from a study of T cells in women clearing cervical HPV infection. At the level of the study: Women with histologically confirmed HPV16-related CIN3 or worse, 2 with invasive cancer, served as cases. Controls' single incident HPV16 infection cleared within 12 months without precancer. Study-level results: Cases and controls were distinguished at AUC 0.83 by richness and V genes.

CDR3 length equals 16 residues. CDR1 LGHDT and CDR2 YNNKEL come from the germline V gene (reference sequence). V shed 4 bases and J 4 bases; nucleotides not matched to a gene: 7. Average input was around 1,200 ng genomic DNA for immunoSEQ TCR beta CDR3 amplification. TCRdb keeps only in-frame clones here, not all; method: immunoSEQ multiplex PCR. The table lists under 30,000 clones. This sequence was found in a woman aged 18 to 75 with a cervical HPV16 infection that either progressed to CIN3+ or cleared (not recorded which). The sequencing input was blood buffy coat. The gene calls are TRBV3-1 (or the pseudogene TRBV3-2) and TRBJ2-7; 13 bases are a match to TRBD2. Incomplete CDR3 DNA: TGTGCCAGCAGCCCAGAGACTAGCGGGGGGATGTACGAG. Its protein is CASSPETSGGMYE. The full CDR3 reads CASSPETSGGMYEQYF.